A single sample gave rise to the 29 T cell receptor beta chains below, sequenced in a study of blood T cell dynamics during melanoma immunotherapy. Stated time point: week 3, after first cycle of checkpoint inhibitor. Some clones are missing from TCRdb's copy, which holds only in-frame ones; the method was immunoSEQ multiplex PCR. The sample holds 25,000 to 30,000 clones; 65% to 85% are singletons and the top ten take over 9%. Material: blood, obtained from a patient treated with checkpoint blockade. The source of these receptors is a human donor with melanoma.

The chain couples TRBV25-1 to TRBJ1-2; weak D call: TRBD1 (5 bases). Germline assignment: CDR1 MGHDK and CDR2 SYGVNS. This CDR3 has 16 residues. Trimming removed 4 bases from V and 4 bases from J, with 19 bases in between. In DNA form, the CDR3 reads TGTGCCAGCAGTGCCGGGGGGAGGAGCAGACTCTATGGCTACACCTTC. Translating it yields CASSAGGRSRLYGYTF.

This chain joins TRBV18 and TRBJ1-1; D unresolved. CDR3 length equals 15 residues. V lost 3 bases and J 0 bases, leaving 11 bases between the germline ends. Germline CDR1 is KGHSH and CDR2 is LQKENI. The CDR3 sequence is CASSPFGEVNTEAFF. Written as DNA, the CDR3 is TGTGCCAGCTCACCGTTCGGGGAGGTGAACACTGAAGCTTTCTTT.

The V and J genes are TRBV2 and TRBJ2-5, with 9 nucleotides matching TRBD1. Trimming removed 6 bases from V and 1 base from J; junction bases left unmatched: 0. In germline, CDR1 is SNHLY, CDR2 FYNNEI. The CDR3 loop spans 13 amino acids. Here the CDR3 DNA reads TGTGCCAGCAGGACAGGGGGCCAAGAGACCCAGTACTTC. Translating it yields CASRTGGQETQYF.

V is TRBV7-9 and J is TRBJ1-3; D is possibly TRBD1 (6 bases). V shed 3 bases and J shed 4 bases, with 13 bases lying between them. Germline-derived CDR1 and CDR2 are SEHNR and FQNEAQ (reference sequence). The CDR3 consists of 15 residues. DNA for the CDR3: TGTGCCAGCAGCTTGGGGGGGCGATCGGGAAACACCATATATTTT. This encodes CASSLGGRSGNTIYF.

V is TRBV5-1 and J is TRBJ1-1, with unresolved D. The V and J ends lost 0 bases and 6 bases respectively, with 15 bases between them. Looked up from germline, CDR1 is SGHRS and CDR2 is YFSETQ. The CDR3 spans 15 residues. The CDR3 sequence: CASSLDSPISAEAFF. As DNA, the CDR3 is TGCGCCAGCAGCTTGGATTCCCCGATATCAGCTGAAGCTTTCTTT.

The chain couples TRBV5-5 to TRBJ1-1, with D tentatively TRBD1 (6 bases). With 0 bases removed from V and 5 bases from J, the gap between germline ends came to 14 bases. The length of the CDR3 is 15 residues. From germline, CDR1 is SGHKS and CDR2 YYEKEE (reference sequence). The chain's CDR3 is CASSLEGGGNTEAFF. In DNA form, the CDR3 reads TGTGCCAGCAGCTTGGAAGGAGGGGGGAATACTGAAGCTTTCTTT.

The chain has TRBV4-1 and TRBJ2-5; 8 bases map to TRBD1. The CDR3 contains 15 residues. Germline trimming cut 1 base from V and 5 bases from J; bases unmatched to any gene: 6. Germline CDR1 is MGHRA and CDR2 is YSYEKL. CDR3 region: CASSQVWTGSETQYF. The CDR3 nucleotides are TGCGCCAGCAGCCAAGTTTGGACAGGGTCCGAGACCCAGTACTTC.

The CDR3 DNA reads as TGTGCCAGCAGCTTGGGACGGGTCACGAACACCGGGGAGCTGTTTTTT. It codes for CASSLGRVTNTGELFF. The chain couples TRBV5-4 to TRBJ2-2, with unresolved D. This CDR3 region has 16 residues. CDR1 and CDR2 from the germline V gene are SGHNT and YYREEE (reference sequence). Deletions cut 0 bases from V and 0 bases from J, with 9 bases between.

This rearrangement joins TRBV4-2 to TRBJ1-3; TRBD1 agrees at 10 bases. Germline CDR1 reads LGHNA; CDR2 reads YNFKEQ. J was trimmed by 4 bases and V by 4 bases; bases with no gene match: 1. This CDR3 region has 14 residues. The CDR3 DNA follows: TGTGCCAGCAGCCGGGGACAGGGGGGAAACACCATATATTTT. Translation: CASSRGQGGNTIYF.

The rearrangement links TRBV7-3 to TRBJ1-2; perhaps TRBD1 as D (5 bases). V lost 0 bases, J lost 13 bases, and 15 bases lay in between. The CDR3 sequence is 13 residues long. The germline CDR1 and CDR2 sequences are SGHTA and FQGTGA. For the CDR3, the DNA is TGTGCCAGCAGCTTAACGTTTTATTGGACATCCACCTTC. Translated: CASSLTFYWTSTF.

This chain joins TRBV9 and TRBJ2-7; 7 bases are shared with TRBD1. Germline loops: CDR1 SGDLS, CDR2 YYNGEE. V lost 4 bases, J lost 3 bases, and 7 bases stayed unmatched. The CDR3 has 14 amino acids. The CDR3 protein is CASSNTGQHYEQYF. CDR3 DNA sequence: TGTGCCAGCAGCAACACGGGACAGCACTACGAGCAGTACTTC.

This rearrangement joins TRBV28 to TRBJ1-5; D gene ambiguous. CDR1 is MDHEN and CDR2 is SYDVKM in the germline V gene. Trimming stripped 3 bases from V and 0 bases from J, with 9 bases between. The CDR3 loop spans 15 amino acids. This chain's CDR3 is CASSFDGYSNQPQHF. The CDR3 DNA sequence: TGTGCCAGCAGTTTCGACGGGTATAGCAATCAGCCCCAGCATTTT. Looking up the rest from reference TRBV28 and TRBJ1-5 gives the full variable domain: DVKVTQSSRYLVKRTGEKVFLECVQDMDHENMFWYRQDPGLGLRLIYFSYDVKMKEKGDIPEGYSVSREKKERFSLILESASTNQTSMYLCASSFDGYSNQPQHFGDGTRLSIL.

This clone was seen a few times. The CDR3 region is CAISEPLTLGYGYTF. As DNA, the CDR3 is TGTGCCATCAGTGAGCCCCTGACACTCGGGTATGGCTACACCTTC. The V and J genes are TRBV10-3 and TRBJ1-2; D remains ambiguous. V lost 2 bases and J 5 bases, leaving 15 bases between the germline ends. Germline V gives CDR1 ENHRY, CDR2 SYGVKD. The CDR3 is 15 amino acids.

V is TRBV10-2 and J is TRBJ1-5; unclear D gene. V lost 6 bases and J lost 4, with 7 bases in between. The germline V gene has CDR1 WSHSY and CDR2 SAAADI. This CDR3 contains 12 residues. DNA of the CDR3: TGCGCCAGCAGCTCATTGAATCAGCCCCAGCATTTT. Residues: CASSSLNQPQHF.

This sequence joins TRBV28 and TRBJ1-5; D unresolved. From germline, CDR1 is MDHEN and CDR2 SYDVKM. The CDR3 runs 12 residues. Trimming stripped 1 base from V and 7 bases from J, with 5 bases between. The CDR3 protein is CASSLLRQPQHF. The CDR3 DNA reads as TGTGCCAGCAGTTTATTGAGGCAGCCCCAGCATTTT.

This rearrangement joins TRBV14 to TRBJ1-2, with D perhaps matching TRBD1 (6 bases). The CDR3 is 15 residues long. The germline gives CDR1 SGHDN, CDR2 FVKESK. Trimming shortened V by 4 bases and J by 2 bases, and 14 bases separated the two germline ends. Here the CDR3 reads CASSPQGGGNYGYTF. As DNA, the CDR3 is TGTGCCAGCAGCCCCCAAGGGGGTGGAAACTATGGCTACACCTTC.

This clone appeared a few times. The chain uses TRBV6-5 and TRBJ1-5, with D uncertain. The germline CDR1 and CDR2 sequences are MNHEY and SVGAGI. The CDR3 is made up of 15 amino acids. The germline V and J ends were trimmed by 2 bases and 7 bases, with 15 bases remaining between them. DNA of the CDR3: TGTGCCAGCAGTTACAATGGTCTCCCGGAACAGCCCCAGCATTTT. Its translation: CASSYNGLPEQPQHF.

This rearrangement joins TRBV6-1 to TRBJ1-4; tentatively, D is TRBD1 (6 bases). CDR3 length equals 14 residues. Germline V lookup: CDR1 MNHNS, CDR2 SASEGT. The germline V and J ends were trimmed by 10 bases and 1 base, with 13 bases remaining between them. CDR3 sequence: CATGGRGTNEKLFF. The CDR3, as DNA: TGTGCCACCGGGGGCCGGGGAACTAATGAAAAACTGTTTTTT.

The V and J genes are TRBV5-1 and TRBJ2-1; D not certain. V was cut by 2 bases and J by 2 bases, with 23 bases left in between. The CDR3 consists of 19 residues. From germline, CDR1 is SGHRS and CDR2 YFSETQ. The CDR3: CASSLGWLASVLTYNEQFF. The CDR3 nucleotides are TGCGCCAGCAGCTTAGGGTGGTTAGCTTCTGTATTGACCTACAATGAGCAGTTCTTC. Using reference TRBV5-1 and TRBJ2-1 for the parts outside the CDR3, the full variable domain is KAGVTQTPRYLIKTRGQQVTLSCSPISGHRSVSWYQQTPGQGLQFLFEYFSETQRNKGNFPGRFSGRQFSNSRSEMNVSTLELGDSALYLCASSLGWLASVLTYNEQFFGPGTRLTVL.

CDR3 sequence: CASSPIGQRDRKNTEAFF. CDR3 nucleotide sequence: TGCGCCAGCAGCCCCATTGGGCAAAGGGACAGAAAGAACACTGAAGCTTTCTTT. The gene calls are TRBV5-1 and TRBJ1-1, with TRBD1 identical over 7 bases. Germline V CDR1 and CDR2: SGHRS, YFSETQ. The CDR3 sequence is 18 residues long. J gave up 1 base and V 4 bases, and 16 bases lay outside the gene matches.

The CDR3, as DNA: TGTGCCAGCAGAGGACAGGCCAATAACTATGGCTACACCTTC. Residues: CASRGQANNYGYTF. The chain employs TRBV6-5 and TRBJ1-2; 7 nucleotides align to TRBD1. Germline V gene lookup returns CDR1 MNHEY and CDR2 SVGAGI. The CDR3 length is 14 residues. The V gene end was trimmed by 6 bases and the J gene end by 1 base; junction bases not matched to a gene: 5.

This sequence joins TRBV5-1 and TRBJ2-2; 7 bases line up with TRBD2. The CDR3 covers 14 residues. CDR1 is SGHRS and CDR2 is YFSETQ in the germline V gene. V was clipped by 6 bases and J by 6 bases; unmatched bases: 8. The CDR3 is CASKRRELAGELFF. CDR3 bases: TGCGCCAGCAAAAGGCGGGAGCTCGCCGGGGAGCTGTTTTTT.

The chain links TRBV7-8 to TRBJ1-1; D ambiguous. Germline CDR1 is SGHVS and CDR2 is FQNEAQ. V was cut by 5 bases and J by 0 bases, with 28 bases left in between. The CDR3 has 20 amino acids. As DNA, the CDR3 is TGTGCCAGCAGCCCGTCCGCCGGGATAGGATCCCGGGCTGTGAACACTGAAGCTTTCTTT. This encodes CASSPSAGIGSRAVNTEAFF. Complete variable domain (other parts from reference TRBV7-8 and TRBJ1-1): GAGVSQSPRYKVAKRGQDVALRCDPISGHVSLFWYQQALGQGPEFLTYFQNEAQLDKSGLPSDRFFAERPEGSVSTLKIQRTQQEDSAVYLCASSPSAGIGSRAVNTEAFFGQGTRLTVV.

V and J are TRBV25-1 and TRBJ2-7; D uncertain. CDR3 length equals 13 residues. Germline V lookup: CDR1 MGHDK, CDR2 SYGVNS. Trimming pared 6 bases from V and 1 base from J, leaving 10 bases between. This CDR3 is CASREAGSYEQYF. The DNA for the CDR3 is TGTGCCAGCAGAGAAGCAGGTTCCTACGAGCAGTACTTC.

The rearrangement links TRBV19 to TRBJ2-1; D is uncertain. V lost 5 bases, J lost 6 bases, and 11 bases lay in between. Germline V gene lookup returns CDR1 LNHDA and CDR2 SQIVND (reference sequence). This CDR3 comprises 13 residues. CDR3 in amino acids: CASSPRSSNEQFF. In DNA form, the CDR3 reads TGTGCCAGTAGTCCGAGATCTAGCAATGAGCAGTTCTTC.

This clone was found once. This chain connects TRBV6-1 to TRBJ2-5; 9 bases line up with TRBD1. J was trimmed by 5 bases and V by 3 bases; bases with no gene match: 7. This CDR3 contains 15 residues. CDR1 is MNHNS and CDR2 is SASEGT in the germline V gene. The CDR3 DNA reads TGTGCCAGCAGTGAGCACAGGGGGCGTTTGGAGACCCAGTACTTC. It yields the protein CASSEHRGRLETQYF.

CDR3 in amino acids: CASSYGPEQFF. In DNA, the CDR3 is TGTGCCAGCAGTTATGGCCCTGAGCAGTTCTTC. This chain links TRBV6-6 with TRBJ2-1; D call uncertain. The germline gives CDR1 MNHNY, CDR2 SVGAGI (reference sequence). The CDR3 has 11 residues. The ends were cut back, 3 bases at V and 9 bases at J, with 6 bases in the middle.

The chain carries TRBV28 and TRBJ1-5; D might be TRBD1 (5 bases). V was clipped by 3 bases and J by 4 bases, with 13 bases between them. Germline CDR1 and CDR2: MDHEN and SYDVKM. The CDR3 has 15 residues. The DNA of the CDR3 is TGTGCCAGCAGTTTGGGGCAGGGACTAAATCAGCCCCAGCATTTT. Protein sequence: CASSLGQGLNQPQHF.

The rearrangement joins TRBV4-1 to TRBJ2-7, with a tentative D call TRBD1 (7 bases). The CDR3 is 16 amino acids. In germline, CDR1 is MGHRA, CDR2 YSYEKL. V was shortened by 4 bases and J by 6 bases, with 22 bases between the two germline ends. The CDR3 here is CASSRVSGDRVLEQYF. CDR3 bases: TGCGCCAGCAGCCGAGTGTCGGGGGACAGAGTTCTCGAGCAGTACTTC.